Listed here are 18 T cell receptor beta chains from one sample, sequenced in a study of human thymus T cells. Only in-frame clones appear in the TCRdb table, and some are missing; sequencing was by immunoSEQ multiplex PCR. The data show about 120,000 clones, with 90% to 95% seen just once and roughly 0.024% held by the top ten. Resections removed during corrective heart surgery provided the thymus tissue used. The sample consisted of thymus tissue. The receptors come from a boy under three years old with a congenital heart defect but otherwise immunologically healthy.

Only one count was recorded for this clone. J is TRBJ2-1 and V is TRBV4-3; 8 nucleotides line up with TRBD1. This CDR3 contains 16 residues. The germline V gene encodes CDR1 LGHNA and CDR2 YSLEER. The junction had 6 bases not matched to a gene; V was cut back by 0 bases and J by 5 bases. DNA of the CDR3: TGCGCCAGCAGCCAAGATAGTCAGGGGGCAAACAATGAGCAGTTCTTC. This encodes CASSQDSQGANNEQFF.

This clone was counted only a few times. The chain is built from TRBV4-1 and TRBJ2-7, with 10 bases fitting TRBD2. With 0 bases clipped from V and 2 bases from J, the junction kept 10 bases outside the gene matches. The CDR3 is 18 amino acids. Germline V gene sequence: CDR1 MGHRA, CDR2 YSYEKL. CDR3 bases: TGCGCCAGCAGCCAAGATCGTATTAGCGGGACTAGCGCCTACGAGCAGTACTTC. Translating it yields CASSQDRISGTSAYEQYF.

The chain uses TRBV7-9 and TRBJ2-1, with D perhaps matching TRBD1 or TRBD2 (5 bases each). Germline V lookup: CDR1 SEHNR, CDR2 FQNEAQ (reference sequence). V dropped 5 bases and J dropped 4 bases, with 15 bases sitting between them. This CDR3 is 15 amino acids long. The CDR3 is CASSGRRDGYNEQFF. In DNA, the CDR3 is TGTGCCAGCAGCGGACGTCGGGACGGTTACAATGAGCAGTTCTTC.

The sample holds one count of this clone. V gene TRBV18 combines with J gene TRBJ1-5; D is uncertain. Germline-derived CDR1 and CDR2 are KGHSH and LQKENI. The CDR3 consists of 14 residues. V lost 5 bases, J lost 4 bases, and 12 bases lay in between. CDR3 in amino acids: CASSESQPNQPQHF. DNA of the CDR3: TGTGCCAGCTCAGAGTCACAGCCTAATCAGCCCCAGCATTTT.

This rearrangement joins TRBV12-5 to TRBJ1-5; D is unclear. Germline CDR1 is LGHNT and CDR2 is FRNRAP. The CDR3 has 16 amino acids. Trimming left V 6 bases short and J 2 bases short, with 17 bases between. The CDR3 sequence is CASGRGDPRGNQPQHF. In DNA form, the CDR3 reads TGTGCTAGTGGCCGGGGTGATCCGAGGGGCAATCAGCCCCAGCATTTT.

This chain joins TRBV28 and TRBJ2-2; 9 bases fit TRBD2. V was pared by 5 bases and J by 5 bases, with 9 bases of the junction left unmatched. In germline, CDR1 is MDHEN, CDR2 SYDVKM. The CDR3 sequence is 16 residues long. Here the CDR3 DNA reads TGTGCCAGCAGTCCCCTCGGCGGGGGGGATACCGGGGAGCTGTTTTTT. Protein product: CASSPLGGGDTGELFF.

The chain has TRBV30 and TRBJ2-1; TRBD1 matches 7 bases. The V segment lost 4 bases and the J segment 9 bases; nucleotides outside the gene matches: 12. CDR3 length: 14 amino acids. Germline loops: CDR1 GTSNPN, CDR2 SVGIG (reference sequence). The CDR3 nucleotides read TGTGCCTGGAAAGAGGGGGCCTATTTTGGTGAGCAGTTCTTC. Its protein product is CAWKEGAYFGEQFF.

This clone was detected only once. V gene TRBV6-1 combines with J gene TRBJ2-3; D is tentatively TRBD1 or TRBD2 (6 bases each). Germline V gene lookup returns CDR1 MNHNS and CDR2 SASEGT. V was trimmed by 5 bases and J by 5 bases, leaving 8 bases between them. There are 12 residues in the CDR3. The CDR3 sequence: CASSKGGDTQYF. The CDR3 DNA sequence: TGTGCCAGCAGTAAGGGGGGAGATACGCAGTATTTT.

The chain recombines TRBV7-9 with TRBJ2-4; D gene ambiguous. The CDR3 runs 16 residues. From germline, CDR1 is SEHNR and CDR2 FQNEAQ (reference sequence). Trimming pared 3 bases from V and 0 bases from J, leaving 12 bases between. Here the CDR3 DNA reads TGTGCCAGCAGCTTGGAGCCGATCCAAGCCAAAAACATTCAGTACTTC. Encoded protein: CASSLEPIQAKNIQYF.

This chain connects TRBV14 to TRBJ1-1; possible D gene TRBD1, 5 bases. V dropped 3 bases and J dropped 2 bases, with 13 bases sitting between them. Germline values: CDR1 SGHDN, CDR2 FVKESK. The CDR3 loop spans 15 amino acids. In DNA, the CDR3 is TGTGCCAGCAGCCACCCCACAGGAACAAACACTGAAGCTTTCTTT. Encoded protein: CASSHPTGTNTEAFF.

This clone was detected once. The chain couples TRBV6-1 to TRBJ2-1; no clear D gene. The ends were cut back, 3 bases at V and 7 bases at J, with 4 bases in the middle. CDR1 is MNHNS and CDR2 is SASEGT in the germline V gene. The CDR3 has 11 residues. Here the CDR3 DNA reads TGTGCCAGCAGTGAGAGAAATGAGCAGTTCTTC. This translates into CASSERNEQFF.

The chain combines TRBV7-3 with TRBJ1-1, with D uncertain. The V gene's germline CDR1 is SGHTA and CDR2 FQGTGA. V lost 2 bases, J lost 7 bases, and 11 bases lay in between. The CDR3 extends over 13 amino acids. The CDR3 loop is CASSLAAHVEAFF. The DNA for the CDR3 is TGTGCCAGCAGCTTAGCCGCGCACGTTGAAGCTTTCTTT. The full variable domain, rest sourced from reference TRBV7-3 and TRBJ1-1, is GAGVSQTPSNKVTEKGKYVELRCDPISGHTALYWYRQSLGQGPEFLIYFQGTGAADDSGLPNDRFFAVRPEGSVSTLKIQRTERGDSAVYLCASSLAAHVEAFFGQGTRLTVV.

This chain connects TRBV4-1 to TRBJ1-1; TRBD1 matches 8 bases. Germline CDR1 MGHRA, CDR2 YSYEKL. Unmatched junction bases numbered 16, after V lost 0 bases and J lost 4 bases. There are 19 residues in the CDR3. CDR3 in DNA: TGCGCCAGCAGCCAAGACTCCACCCGGGACAGGATTTTAGGCACTGAAGCTTTCTTT. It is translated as CASSQDSTRDRILGTEAFF.

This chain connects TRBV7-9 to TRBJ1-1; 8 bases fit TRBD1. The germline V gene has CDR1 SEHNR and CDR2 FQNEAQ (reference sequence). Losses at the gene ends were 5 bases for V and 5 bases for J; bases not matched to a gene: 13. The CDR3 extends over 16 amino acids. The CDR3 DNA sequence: TGTGCCAGCAGCCATTCCCTGACAGGGGCGGGGACTGAAGCTTTCTTT. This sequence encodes CASSHSLTGAGTEAFF.

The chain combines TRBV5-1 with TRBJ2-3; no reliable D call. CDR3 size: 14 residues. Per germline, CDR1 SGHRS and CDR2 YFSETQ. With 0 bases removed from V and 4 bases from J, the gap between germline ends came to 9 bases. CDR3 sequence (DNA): TGCGCCAGCAGCTTGGCTGTGGGATCAGATACGCAGTATTTT. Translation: CASSLAVGSDTQYF.

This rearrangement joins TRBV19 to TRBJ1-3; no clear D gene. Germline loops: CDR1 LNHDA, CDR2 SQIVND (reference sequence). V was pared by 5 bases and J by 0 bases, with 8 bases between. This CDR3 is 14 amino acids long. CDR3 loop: CASSLTYSGNTIYF. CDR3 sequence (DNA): TGTGCCAGTAGTCTAACCTACTCTGGAAACACCATATATTTT.

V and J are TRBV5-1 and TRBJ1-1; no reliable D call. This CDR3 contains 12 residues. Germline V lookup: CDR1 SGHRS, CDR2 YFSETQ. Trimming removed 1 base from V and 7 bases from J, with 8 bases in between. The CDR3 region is CASSLTEGEAFF. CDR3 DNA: TGCGCCAGCAGCTTGACCGAGGGTGAAGCTTTCTTT.

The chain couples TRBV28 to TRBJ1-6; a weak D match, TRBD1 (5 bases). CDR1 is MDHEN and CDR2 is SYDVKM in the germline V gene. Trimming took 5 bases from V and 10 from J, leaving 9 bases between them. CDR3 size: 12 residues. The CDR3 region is CASSPGASPLHF. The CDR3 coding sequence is TGTGCCAGCAGTCCCGGGGCCTCACCCCTCCACTTT.